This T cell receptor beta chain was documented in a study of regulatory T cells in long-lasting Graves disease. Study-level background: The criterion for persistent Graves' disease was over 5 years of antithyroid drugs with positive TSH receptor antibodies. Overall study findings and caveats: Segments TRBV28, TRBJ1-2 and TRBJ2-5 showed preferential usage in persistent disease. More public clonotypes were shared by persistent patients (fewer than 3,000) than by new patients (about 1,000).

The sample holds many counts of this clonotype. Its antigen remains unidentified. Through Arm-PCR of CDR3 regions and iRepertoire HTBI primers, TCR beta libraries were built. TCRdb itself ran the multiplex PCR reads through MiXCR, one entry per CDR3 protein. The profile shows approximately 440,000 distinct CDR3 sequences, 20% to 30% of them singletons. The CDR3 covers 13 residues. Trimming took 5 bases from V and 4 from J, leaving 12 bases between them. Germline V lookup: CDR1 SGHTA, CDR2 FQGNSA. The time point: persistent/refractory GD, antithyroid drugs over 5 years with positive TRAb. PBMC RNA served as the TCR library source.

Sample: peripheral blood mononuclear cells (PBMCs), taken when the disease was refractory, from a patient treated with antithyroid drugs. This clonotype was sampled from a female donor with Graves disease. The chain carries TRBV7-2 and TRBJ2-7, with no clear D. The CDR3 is CASSTLPRYEQYF. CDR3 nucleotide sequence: TGTGCCAGCAGCACCCTACCCAGGTACGAGCAGTACTTC.